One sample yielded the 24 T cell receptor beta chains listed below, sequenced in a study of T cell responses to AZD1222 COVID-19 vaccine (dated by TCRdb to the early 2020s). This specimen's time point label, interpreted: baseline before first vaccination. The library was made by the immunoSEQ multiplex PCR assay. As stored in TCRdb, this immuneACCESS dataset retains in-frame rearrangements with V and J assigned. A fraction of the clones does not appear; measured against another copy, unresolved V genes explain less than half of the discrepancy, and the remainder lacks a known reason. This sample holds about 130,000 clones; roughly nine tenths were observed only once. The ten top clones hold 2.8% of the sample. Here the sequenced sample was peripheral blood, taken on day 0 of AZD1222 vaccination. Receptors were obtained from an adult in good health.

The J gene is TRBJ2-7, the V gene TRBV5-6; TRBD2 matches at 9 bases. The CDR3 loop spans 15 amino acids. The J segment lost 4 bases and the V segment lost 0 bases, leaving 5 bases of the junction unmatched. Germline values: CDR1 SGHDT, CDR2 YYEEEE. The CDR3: CASSLEREDRYEQYF. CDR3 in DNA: TGTGCCAGCAGCTTGGAGCGGGAGGATCGATACGAGCAGTACTTC. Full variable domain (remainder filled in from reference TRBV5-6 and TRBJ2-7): DAGVTQSPTHLIKTRGQQVTLRCSPKSGHDTVSWYQQALGQGPQFIFQYYEEEERQRGNFPDRFSGHQFPNYSSELNVNALLLGDSALYLCASSLEREDRYEQYFGPGTRLTVT.

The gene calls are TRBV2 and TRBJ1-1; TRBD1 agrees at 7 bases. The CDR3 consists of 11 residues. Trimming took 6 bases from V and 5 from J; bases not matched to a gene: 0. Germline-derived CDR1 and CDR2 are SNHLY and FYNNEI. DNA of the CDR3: TGTGCCAGCAGGACAGGGACTGAAGCTTTCTTT. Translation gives CASRTGTEAFF.

As DNA, the CDR3 is TGCGCCAGCAGCTTGGCCCCCTACCACGAGCAGTACTTC. This encodes CASSLAPYHEQYF. The chain links TRBV5-1 to TRBJ2-7; D unresolved. Per the germline V gene, CDR1 is SGHRS and CDR2 is YFSETQ. Deletions cut 0 bases from V and 5 bases from J, with 9 bases between. The CDR3 consists of 13 residues.

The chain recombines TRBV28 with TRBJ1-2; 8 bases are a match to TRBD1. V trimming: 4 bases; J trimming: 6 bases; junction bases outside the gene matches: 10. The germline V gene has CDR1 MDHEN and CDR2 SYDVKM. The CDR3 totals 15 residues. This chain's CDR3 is CASSSHGQGVDGYTF. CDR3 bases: TGTGCCAGCAGTTCGCATGGACAGGGAGTAGATGGCTACACCTTC.

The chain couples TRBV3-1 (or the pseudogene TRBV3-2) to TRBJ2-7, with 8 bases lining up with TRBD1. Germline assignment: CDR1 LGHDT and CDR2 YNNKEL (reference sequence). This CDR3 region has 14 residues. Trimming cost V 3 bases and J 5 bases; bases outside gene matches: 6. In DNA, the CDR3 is TGTGCCAGCAGCCATGGACAGGGTCTGAACGAGCAGTACTTC. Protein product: CASSHGQGLNEQYF.

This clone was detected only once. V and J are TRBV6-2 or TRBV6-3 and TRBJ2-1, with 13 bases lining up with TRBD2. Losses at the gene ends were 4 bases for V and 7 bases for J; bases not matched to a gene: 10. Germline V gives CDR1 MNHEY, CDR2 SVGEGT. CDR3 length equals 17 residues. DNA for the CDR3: TGTGCCAGCAGTTCACTAGCGGGAGGGCCTTCGTGGAATGAGCAGTTCTTC. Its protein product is CASSSLAGGPSWNEQFF.

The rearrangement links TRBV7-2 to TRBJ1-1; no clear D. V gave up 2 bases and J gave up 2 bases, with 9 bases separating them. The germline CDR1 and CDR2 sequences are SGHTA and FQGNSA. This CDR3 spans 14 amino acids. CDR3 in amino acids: CASSLTLINTEAFF. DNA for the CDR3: TGTGCCAGCAGCTTAACCCTGATAAACACTGAAGCTTTCTTT.

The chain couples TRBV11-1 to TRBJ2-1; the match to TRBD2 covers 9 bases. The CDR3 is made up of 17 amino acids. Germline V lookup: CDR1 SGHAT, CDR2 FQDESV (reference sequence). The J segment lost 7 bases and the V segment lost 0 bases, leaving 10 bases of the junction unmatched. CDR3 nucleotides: TGTGCCAGCAGCTTAGCCCTAGCGGGAAGGAAGAGAAATGAGCAGTTCTTC. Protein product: CASSLALAGRKRNEQFF.

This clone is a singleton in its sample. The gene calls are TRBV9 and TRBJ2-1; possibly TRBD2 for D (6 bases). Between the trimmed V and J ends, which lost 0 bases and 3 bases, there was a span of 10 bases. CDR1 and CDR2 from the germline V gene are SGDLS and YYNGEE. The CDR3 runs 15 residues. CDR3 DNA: TGTGCCAGCAGCGTAGGTAGCGGCCGCTACAATGAGCAGTTCTTC. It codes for CASSVGSGRYNEQFF. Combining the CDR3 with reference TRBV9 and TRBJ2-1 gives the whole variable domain DSGVTQTPKHLITATGQRVTLRCSPRSGDLSVYWYQQSLDQGLQFLIQYYNGEERAKGNILERFSAQQFPDLHSELNLSSLELGDSALYFCASSVGSGRYNEQFFGPGTRLTVL.

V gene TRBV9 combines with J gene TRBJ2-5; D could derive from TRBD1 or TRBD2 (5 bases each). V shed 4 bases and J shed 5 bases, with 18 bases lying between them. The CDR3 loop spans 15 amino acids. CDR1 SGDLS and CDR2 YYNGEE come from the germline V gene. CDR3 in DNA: TGTGCCAGCAGCCCTAGTGCAGGGAGCAGTGAGACCCAGTACTTC. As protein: CASSPSAGSSETQYF.

The CDR3 sequence is CASSPISTVAAMNTEAFF. CDR3 coding DNA: TGTGCCAGCTCACCTATCTCGACAGTGGCTGCCATGAACACTGAAGCTTTCTTT. V is TRBV18 and J is TRBJ1-1; TRBD1 might be the D (5 bases). The V end lost 3 bases, the J end lost 0 bases, and 20 bases lay between the germline ends. Looked up from germline, CDR1 is KGHSH and CDR2 is LQKENI. The CDR3 length is 18 residues.

The CDR3: CASTPFASGGTDTQYF. The CDR3 coding sequence is TGTGCCAGCACTCCCTTCGCTAGCGGGGGCACAGATACGCAGTATTTT. The chain links TRBV9 to TRBJ2-3; 9 bases map to TRBD2. The CDR3 spans 16 residues. CDR1 and CDR2 (germline): SGDLS, YYNGEE. Unmatched junction bases numbered 9, after V lost 6 bases and J lost 1 base.

The CDR3 DNA sequence: TGTGCCAGCAGCTTCCCAGAGGGGCTCTATGGCTACACCTTC. Translation gives CASSFPEGLYGYTF. This chain joins TRBV7-9 and TRBJ1-2; D is perhaps TRBD1 (5 bases). V lost 3 bases and J lost 4, with 12 bases in between. CDR3 length: 14 amino acids. Germline V CDR1 and CDR2: SEHNR, FQNEAQ (reference sequence).

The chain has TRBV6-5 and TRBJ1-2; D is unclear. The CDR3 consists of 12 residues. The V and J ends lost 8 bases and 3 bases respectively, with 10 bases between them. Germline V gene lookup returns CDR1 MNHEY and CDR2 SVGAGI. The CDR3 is CASGSGYYGYTF. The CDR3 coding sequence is TGTGCCAGCGGGTCAGGCTACTATGGCTACACCTTC.

CDR3 bases: TGTGCCAGCAGCCAAGGTGGAAGTGGAGAGACCCAGTACTTC. This codes for CASSQGGSGETQYF. V usage is TRBV4-2 and J usage is TRBJ2-5, with D hard to call. V shed 1 base and J shed 4 bases, with 10 bases lying between them. Germline loops: CDR1 LGHNA, CDR2 YNFKEQ. The CDR3 has 14 amino acids.

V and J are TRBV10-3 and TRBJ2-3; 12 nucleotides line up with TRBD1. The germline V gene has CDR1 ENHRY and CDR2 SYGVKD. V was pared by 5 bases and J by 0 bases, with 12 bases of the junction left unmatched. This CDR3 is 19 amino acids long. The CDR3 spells CAISTAGTGGDESTDTQYF. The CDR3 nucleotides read TGTGCCATCAGTACCGCCGGGACAGGGGGCGATGAGAGCACAGATACGCAGTATTTT.

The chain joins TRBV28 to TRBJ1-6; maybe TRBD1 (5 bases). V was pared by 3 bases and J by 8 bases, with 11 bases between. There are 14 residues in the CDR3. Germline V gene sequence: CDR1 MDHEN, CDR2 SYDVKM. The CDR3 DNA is TGTGCCAGCAGTTTGGAGGGGAGTCATTCACCCCTCCACTTT. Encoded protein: CASSLEGSHSPLHF.

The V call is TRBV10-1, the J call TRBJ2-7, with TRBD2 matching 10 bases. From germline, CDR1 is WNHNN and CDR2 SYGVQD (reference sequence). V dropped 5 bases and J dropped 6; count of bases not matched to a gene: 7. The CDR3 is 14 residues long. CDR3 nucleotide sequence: TGCGCCAGCAGTCCTAGCGGGAGTGGGAGCGAGCAGTACTTC. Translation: CASSPSGSGSEQYF.

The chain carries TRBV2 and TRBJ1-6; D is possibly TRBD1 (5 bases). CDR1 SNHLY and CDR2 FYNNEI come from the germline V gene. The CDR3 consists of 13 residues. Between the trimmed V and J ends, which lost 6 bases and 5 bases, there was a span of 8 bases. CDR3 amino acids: CASSDRNNSPLHF. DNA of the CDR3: TGTGCCAGCAGCGACAGAAATAATTCACCCCTCCACTTT. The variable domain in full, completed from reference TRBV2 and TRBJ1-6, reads EPEVTQTPSHQVTQMGQEVILRCVPISNHLYFYWYRQILGQKVEFLVSFYNNEISEKSEIFDDQFSVERPDGSNFTLKIRSTKLEDSAMYFCASSDRNNSPLHFGNGTRLTVT.

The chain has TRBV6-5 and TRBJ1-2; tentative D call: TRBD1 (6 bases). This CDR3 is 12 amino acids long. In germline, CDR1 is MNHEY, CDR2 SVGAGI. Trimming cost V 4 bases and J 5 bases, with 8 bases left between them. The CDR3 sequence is CASSWTVYGYTF. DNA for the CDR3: TGTGCCAGCAGTTGGACAGTGTATGGCTACACCTTC.

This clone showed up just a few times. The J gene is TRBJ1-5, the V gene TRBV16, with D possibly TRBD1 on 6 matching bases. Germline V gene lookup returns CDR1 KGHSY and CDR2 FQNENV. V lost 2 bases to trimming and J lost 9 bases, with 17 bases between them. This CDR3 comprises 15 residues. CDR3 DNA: TGTGCCAGCAGCCAAAGGGGGGGAACTGTCCCGCCCCAGCATTTT. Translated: CASSQRGGTVPPQHF.

The CDR3 sequence is CAWSEGTGELFF. The CDR3 DNA sequence: TGTGCCTGGAGTGAAGGAACCGGGGAGCTGTTTTTT. J is TRBJ2-2 and V is TRBV30; unclear D gene. CDR1 GTSNPN and CDR2 SVGIG come from the germline V gene (reference sequence). V lost 1 base to trimming and J lost 5 bases, with 5 bases between them. This CDR3 is 12 amino acids long.

The CDR3 here is CASSLRGPPYEQYF. The CDR3 bases are TGTGCCAGCAGTCTCAGAGGCCCCCCCTACGAGCAGTACTTC. The gene calls are TRBV6-2 or TRBV6-3 and TRBJ2-7; no clear D gene. Germline values: CDR1 MNHEY, CDR2 SVGEGT. The CDR3 runs 14 residues. V lost 5 bases and J lost 2, with 13 bases in between.

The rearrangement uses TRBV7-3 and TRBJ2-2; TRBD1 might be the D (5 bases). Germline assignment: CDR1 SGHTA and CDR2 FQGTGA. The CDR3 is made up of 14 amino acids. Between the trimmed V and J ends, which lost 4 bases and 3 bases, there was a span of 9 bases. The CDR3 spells CASSSDTYTGELFF. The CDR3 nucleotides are TGTGCCAGCAGCTCGGACACCTACACCGGGGAGCTGTTTTTT.